The 13 T cell receptor beta chains in this list originate from one sample, sequenced in a study of blood T cell repertoires in COVID-19. The table came from immunoSEQ multiplex PCR; TCRdb's copy has only in-frame clones and leaves some out. The repertoire holds approximately 75,000 clones, with roughly 76% as singletons. Material for sequencing was peripheral blood. These receptor sequences come from a woman of 80 years or more with active or convalescent COVID-19.

The J gene is TRBJ1-6, the V gene TRBV30; D might be TRBD1 (6 bases). Trimming stripped 5 bases from V and 4 bases from J, with 15 bases between. The CDR3 has 15 amino acids. CDR1 and CDR2 (germline): GTSNPN, SVGIG (reference sequence). In DNA form, the CDR3 reads TGTGCCTGGGGTAGGGGGACGGTGTATAATTCACCCCTCCACTTT. Translation: CAWGRGTVYNSPLHF.

The J gene is TRBJ2-3, the V gene TRBV2; D remains unclear. The CDR3 runs to 14 residues. Trimming took off 6 bases at V and 4 bases at J, with 14 bases between the two ends. Per the germline V gene, CDR1 is SNHLY and CDR2 is FYNNEI. The CDR3 sequence is CASRLLIPADTQYF. Here the CDR3 DNA reads TGTGCCAGCAGGCTTTTAATACCGGCAGATACGCAGTATTTT.

This clone came up once. This chain links TRBV28 with TRBJ1-4, with D possibly being TRBD1 (6 bases). Trimming left V 3 bases short and J 7 bases short, with 15 bases between. CDR3 length equals 15 residues. The V gene's germline CDR1 is MDHEN and CDR2 SYDVKM. The CDR3 loop is CASSFYGGAGEKLFF. The CDR3 DNA is TGTGCCAGCAGTTTTTATGGGGGCGCGGGTGAAAAACTGTTTTTT.

The V and J genes are TRBV5-1 and TRBJ1-4; D remains ambiguous. This CDR3 contains 15 residues. The germline V gene encodes CDR1 SGHRS and CDR2 YFSETQ. V was trimmed by 5 bases and J by 2 bases, leaving 13 bases between them. The CDR3 sequence is CASSGSASTNEKLFF. DNA of the CDR3: TGCGCCAGCAGTGGGAGTGCTTCGACTAATGAAAAACTGTTTTTT.

The V and J genes are TRBV19 and TRBJ2-3; the match to TRBD1 covers 12 bases. V shed 1 base and J 6 bases; nucleotides not matched to a gene: 8. The CDR3 covers 17 residues. Germline V gene lookup returns CDR1 LNHDA and CDR2 SQIVND (reference sequence). The CDR3 spells CASSIGSPGQGADTQYF. Here the CDR3 DNA reads TGTGCCAGTAGTATAGGATCCCCGGGACAGGGGGCCGATACGCAGTATTTT.

This chain links TRBV4-3 with TRBJ2-1; TRBD2 is a possible D gene (5 bases). The CDR3 is 14 residues long. The V end was cut by 1 base, the J end by 7 bases, with 11 bases between. Germline V gives CDR1 LGHNA, CDR2 YSLEER. The CDR3: CASSQVGRGNEQFF. The CDR3 DNA is TGCGCCAGCAGCCAAGTGGGCCGGGGTAATGAGCAGTTCTTC.

This chain links TRBV19 with TRBJ2-3, with TRBD1 matching over 7 bases. Per germline, CDR1 LNHDA and CDR2 SQIVND (reference sequence). CDR3 length equals 16 residues. Germline trimming cut 6 bases from V and 2 bases from J; bases unmatched to any gene: 11. CDR3: CASSLSRGRFTDTQYF. In DNA form, the CDR3 reads TGTGCCAGTAGCCTCAGTAGGGGGCGGTTCACAGATACGCAGTATTTT. Drawing the rest from reference TRBV19 and TRBJ2-3, the complete variable domain is DGGITQSPKYLFRKEGQNVTLSCEQNLNHDAMYWYRQDPGQGLRLIYYSQIVNDFQKGDIAEGYSVSREKKESFPLTVTSAQKNPTAFYLCASSLSRGRFTDTQYFGPGTRLTVL.

The chain combines TRBV6-2 or TRBV6-3 with TRBJ1-5; possibly TRBD1 for D (6 bases). Germline V lookup: CDR1 MNHEY, CDR2 SVGEGT. Deletions cut 1 base from V and 7 bases from J, with 11 bases between. The CDR3 has 14 residues. The CDR3 sequence is CASSYLGQGQPQHF. The CDR3 coding sequence is TGTGCCAGCAGTTACTTGGGGCAGGGGCAGCCCCAGCATTTT.

The chain uses TRBV11-3 and TRBJ2-2; 8 bases are shared with TRBD2. The CDR3 contains 15 residues. Germline V gives CDR1 SGHNT, CDR2 YENEEA. J lost 5 bases, V lost 3 bases, and 5 bases had no gene match. The CDR3 loop reads CASSLYGGGTGELFF. The CDR3 bases are TGTGCCAGCAGCTTGTACGGCGGGGGGACCGGGGAGCTGTTTTTT.

This clone has only a few counts. The rearrangement links TRBV5-1 to TRBJ1-1; perhaps TRBD1 as D (6 bases). The germline V gene encodes CDR1 SGHRS and CDR2 YFSETQ. Trimming removed 0 bases at V and 4 bases at J, with 10 bases between. This CDR3 has 14 residues. DNA of the CDR3: TGCGCCAGCAGCTTGGACAGGGCAGTCACTGAAGCTTTCTTT. Residues: CASSLDRAVTEAFF.

The chain couples TRBV6-5 to TRBJ1-4; D is perhaps TRBD1 (6 bases). Trimming removed 2 bases from V and 12 bases from J, with 13 bases in between. This CDR3 region has 13 residues. The germline gives CDR1 MNHEY, CDR2 SVGAGI. CDR3 amino acids: CASSYVNKGELFF. The CDR3 nucleotides are TGTGCCAGCAGTTACGTAAACAAGGGGGAACTGTTTTTT.

J is TRBJ2-5 and V is TRBV19; D unresolved. The V gene's germline CDR1 is LNHDA and CDR2 SQIVND (reference sequence). Trimming left V 0 bases short and J 0 bases short, with 5 bases between. The CDR3 contains 14 residues. The CDR3 region is CASSIDTDQETQYF. The CDR3, as DNA: TGTGCCAGTAGTATAGATACAGACCAAGAGACCCAGTACTTC.

In this sample, this clone turned up a few times. J is TRBJ1-4 and V is TRBV7-9, with a possible D match to TRBD1 (6 bases). CDR1 is SEHNR, CDR2 FQNEAQ, per germline (reference sequence). The CDR3 sequence is 15 residues long. V shed 2 bases and J shed 11 bases, with 18 bases lying between them. DNA of the CDR3: TGTGCCAGCAGCTTAAGTAGCGCAGGGGCGGCCAAACTGTTTTTT. The encoded protein is CASSLSSAGAAKLFF.